This T cell receptor beta chain was captured in a study of response to subunit inactivated influenza vaccine. CDR3 length: 12 amino acids. The ends lost 6 bases at V and 7 bases at J; junction bases unmatched: 6. This clonotype was counted ten times or more. MiXCR, applied by TCRdb to the RT-PCR reads, yields one record per CDR3 protein. The repertoire consists of hundreds of thousands of distinct CDR3 sequences, with around 14% occurring once and the leading ten covering around a tenth. The J gene is TRBJ2-7, the V gene TRBV12-3 or TRBV12-4; 7 nucleotides line up with TRBD2. The sample was PBMCs from blood, taken 12 days after vaccination. The sequence derives from a man over 45 who received an inactivated influenza vaccine. CDR3 bases: TGTGCCAGCAGCGTTACTAGCGCTGAGCAGTACTTC. This gives the protein CASSVTSAEQYF.